One and the same sample provided the 10 T cell receptor beta chains below, sequenced in a study of blood T cell repertoires in COVID-19 (dated by TCRdb to 2018 to 2021). The library was produced with the immunoSEQ multiplex PCR assay. Here the immuneACCESS table is served through TCRdb, limited to in-frame sequences with V and J called. Missing clones are a known gap in these copies; in checked studies unresolved V genes cover under half, and the rest lacks a known reason. This sample gives roughly 100,000 clones in total; about 85% of them show up just once. The ten largest clonotypes hold around 3.1% of the sample. The sample consisted of peripheral blood. The receptors come from a man aged 50 or older in a cohort sampled during active COVID-19.

V and J are TRBV10-3 and TRBJ2-3; D may be TRBD1 (6 bases). The germline V gene has CDR1 ENHRY and CDR2 SYGVKD. The CDR3 totals 14 residues. V was trimmed by 2 bases and J by 0 bases, leaving 6 bases between them. CDR3 in DNA: TGTGCCATCAGTGAGGGACAGAGCACAGATACGCAGTATTTT. It yields the protein CAISEGQSTDTQYF.

This chain uses TRBV9 with TRBJ1-1; D remains ambiguous. The CDR3 is made up of 13 amino acids. From germline, CDR1 is SGDLS and CDR2 YYNGEE. The germline V and J ends were trimmed by 4 bases and 7 bases, with 14 bases remaining between them. CDR3 nucleotides: TGTGCCAGCAGCACGGCCCTTCGGAGTGAAGCTTTCTTT. Protein product: CASSTALRSEAFF.

The chain couples TRBV11-2 to TRBJ2-7; 8 nucleotides agree with TRBD1. The CDR3 is 14 residues long. The J segment lost 5 bases and the V segment lost 5 bases, leaving 8 bases of the junction unmatched. Germline-derived CDR1 and CDR2 are SGHAT and FQNNGV. For the CDR3, the DNA is TGTGCCAGCAGCCCCCAGGGGGCCAAGGACGAGCAGTACTTC. Translated: CASSPQGAKDEQYF.

The V gene is TRBV15, the J gene TRBJ2-5; D possibly corresponds to TRBD1 (6 bases). This CDR3 is 17 amino acids long. V was shortened by 0 bases and J by 2 bases, with 16 bases between the two germline ends. CDR1 and CDR2 from the germline V gene are LNHNV and YYDKDF (reference sequence). DNA for the CDR3: TGTGCCACCAGCAGAGATCGGCGTCAGGGGCTACAAGAGACCCAGTACTTC. It is translated as CATSRDRRQGLQETQYF.

The V call is TRBV6-1, the J call TRBJ2-1; a possible D gene is TRBD1 (5 bases). V lost 2 bases and J 7 bases, leaving 18 bases between the germline ends. The CDR3 consists of 16 residues. CDR1 and CDR2 from the germline V gene are MNHNS and SASEGT. The CDR3 DNA is TGTGCCAGCAGTGAAAGGGGTAGGGGCACCGGGAATGAGCAGTTCTTC. It is translated as CASSERGRGTGNEQFF.

The chain recombines TRBV5-6 with TRBJ2-4; 7 bases agree with TRBD1. V lost 0 bases to trimming and J lost 2 bases; unmatched junction nucleotides: 5. Germline V gives CDR1 SGHDT, CDR2 YYEEEE. This CDR3 is built from 16 residues. Written as DNA, the CDR3 is TGTGCCAGCAGCTTGGAAACAGGGGTGCCCAAAAACATTCAGTACTTC. It specifies CASSLETGVPKNIQYF.

The gene calls are TRBV19 and TRBJ1-5; TRBD1 might be the D (5 bases). Trimming took off 5 bases at V and 3 bases at J, with 17 bases between the two ends. The CDR3 extends over 16 amino acids. In germline, CDR1 is LNHDA, CDR2 SQIVND (reference sequence). Written as DNA, the CDR3 is TGTGCCAGTAGTCTCCGGGACTCCGACATCAATCAGCCCCAGCATTTT. Its translation: CASSLRDSDINQPQHF.

The gene calls are TRBV19 and TRBJ2-7; 10 bases map to TRBD1. Germline V gene data show CDR1 as LNHDA and CDR2 as SQIVND (reference sequence). The ends lost 2 bases at V and 4 bases at J; junction bases unmatched: 5. The CDR3 has 15 amino acids. The CDR3 sequence: CASSISTGGGYEQYF. Written as DNA, the CDR3 is TGTGCCAGTAGTATATCGACAGGGGGCGGGTACGAGCAGTACTTC.

This clone showed up just once. The chain uses TRBV14 and TRBJ2-1; TRBD2 is a possible D gene (6 bases). The CDR3 runs 17 residues. Germline V lookup: CDR1 SGHDN, CDR2 FVKESK. Trimming removed 0 bases at V and 5 bases at J, with 17 bases between. For the CDR3, the DNA is TGTGCCAGCAGCCAAGACCGGGGGACTCCCTCTAACAATGAGCAGTTCTTC. Amino acids: CASSQDRGTPSNNEQFF.

The chain couples TRBV2 to TRBJ1-6; the D gene is possibly TRBD1 (5 bases). The CDR3 is 15 amino acids. Germline values: CDR1 SNHLY, CDR2 FYNNEI. V lost 7 bases to trimming and J lost 7 bases, with 17 bases between them. For the CDR3, the DNA is TGTGCCAGCACCCGACAGTTCTCGGCAAATTCACCCCTCCACTTT. The encoded protein is CASTRQFSANSPLHF.